The 19 T cell receptor beta chains below were found in one sample sequenced in a study of blood T cell repertoires in COVID-19. Libraries were prepared by immunoSEQ multiplex PCR; TCRdb keeps only in-frame clonotypes and omits some of them. The profile shows 150,000 to 200,000 clones, more than 65% of them singletons. The sequencing input was PBMCs or T cells enriched from blood (not recorded which). The receptors derive from a woman aged 50 to 65 with acute COVID-19.

To note about this clone: At one end the junction does not follow the germline gene, possibly because of a read error. The chain has TRBV7-7 and TRBJ2-2; no firm D call. Looked up from germline, CDR1 is SSHAT and CDR2 is FNYEAQ (reference sequence). This CDR3 has 14 residues. The CDR3 reads CASSFQMNTGELFF. CDR3 bases: TGTGCTAGCAGCTTCCAGATGAACACCGGGGAGCTGTTTTTT.

This clone was recorded once. V gene TRBV24-1 combines with J gene TRBJ1-2, with 7 bases aligning to TRBD1. The CDR3 is 15 amino acids. The V segment lost 4 bases and the J segment 7 bases; nucleotides outside the gene matches: 11. CDR1 is KGHDR, CDR2 SFDVKD, per germline. The CDR3 loop is CATSEEGGAGSGYTF. DNA for the CDR3: TGTGCCACCAGTGAAGAAGGGGGCGCGGGTTCTGGCTACACCTTC.

V and J are TRBV12-1 and TRBJ1-5; TRBD1, the D gene given by the table, was not confirmed from the DNA. TRBV12-1 is a pseudogene segment. The CDR3 consists of 14 residues. In DNA form, the CDR3 reads TGTGCCAGCAGCCCCGAGGACAGGGATCAGCCCCAGCATTTT. Its protein product is CASSPEDRDQPQHF.

The chain links TRBV4-1 to TRBJ2-5, with TRBD2 matching 11 bases. The CDR3 runs to 15 residues. CDR1 is MGHRA and CDR2 is YSYEKL in the germline V gene. The V and J ends lost 4 bases and 1 base, in that order; junction bases with no gene match: 2. The CDR3 DNA is TGCGCCAGCAGCCCTAGCGGGGGGTTCCAAGAGACCCAGTACTTC. It yields the protein CASSPSGGFQETQYF.

This chain's CDR3 is CASSFDILAGPQETQYF. The DNA for the CDR3 is TGTGCCAGCAGCTTTGATATCCTAGCGGGGCCCCAAGAGACCCAGTACTTC. The V call is TRBV5-4, the J call TRBJ2-5, with TRBD2 matching 9 bases. Germline CDR1 and CDR2: SGHNT and YYREEE (reference sequence). This CDR3 has 17 amino acids. Trimming at V came to 2 bases and at J to 1 base, leaving 9 bases not matched to a gene.

This clone was seen a single time. The chain uses TRBV28 and TRBJ1-6, with D possibly TRBD1 on 6 matching bases. The CDR3 sequence is 16 residues long. CDR1 and CDR2 from the germline V gene are MDHEN and SYDVKM. V lost 6 bases and J lost 4, with 16 bases in between. CDR3 loop: CASRQQGSGYNSPLHF. The CDR3 DNA reads as TGTGCCAGCAGACAGCAGGGGTCGGGGTATAATTCACCCCTCCACTTT.

This clone appeared a few times. This sequence joins TRBV11-2 and TRBJ2-5; D is possibly TRBD2 (6 bases). The germline V gene encodes CDR1 SGHAT and CDR2 FQNNGV. V shed 4 bases and J shed 4 bases, with 13 bases lying between them. The CDR3 sequence is 14 residues long. The CDR3 loop is CASSWGDRGETQYF. The CDR3 nucleotides read TGTGCCAGCAGCTGGGGGGACCGGGGAGAGACCCAGTACTTC.

This clone was found a few times. The J gene is TRBJ2-5, the V gene TRBV2, with a possible D match to TRBD1 (6 bases). Germline values: CDR1 SNHLY, CDR2 FYNNEI. V was trimmed by 5 bases and J by 5 bases, leaving 12 bases between them. This CDR3 has 13 amino acids. Here the CDR3 reads CASSFPQGETQYF. DNA of the CDR3: TGTGCCAGCAGTTTTCCACAGGGTGAGACCCAGTACTTC.

The gene calls are TRBV6-6 and TRBJ1-2; no clear D. CDR1 is MNHNY and CDR2 is SVGAGI in the germline V gene (reference sequence). The CDR3 is made up of 14 amino acids. Trimming shortened V by 10 bases and J by 2 bases, and 17 bases separated the two germline ends. The CDR3 nucleotides read TGTGCCACGCCATCTAGCTTGGCGAACTATGGCTACACCTTC. Protein sequence: CATPSSLANYGYTF.

This clone was seen at least ten times. V usage is TRBV5-1 and J usage is TRBJ2-3; no firm D call. V lost 4 bases and J 1 base, leaving 7 bases between the germline ends. Looked up from germline, CDR1 is SGHRS and CDR2 is YFSETQ. CDR3 length: 13 residues. CDR3 loop: CASSEHGTDTQYF. In DNA, the CDR3 is TGCGCCAGCAGCGAGCACGGCACAGATACGCAGTATTTT.

The J gene is TRBJ2-7, the V gene TRBV27; no definite D call. The V end was cut by 6 bases, the J end by 0 bases, with 9 bases between. The CDR3 is 13 amino acids. Germline V gives CDR1 MNHEY, CDR2 SMNVEV (reference sequence). The CDR3 sequence is CASRQTASYEQYV. CDR3 DNA: TGTGCCAGCAGGCAAACAGCCTCCTACGAGCAGTACGTC.

CDR3 protein: CASSTGQFNNQPQHF. CDR3 DNA sequence: TGTGCCAGCAGTACGGGACAGTTTAACAATCAGCCCCAGCATTTT. The V gene is TRBV28, the J gene TRBJ1-5; 7 bases agree with TRBD1. Per the germline V gene, CDR1 is MDHEN and CDR2 is SYDVKM. The CDR3 spans 15 residues. The ends lost 5 bases at V and 3 bases at J; junction bases unmatched: 7.

The chain is built from TRBV19 and TRBJ1-2; TRBD1 agrees at 8 bases. This CDR3 comprises 14 residues. The V gene end was trimmed by 3 bases and the J gene end by 7 bases; junction bases not matched to a gene: 7. Germline V gene sequence: CDR1 LNHDA, CDR2 SQIVND (reference sequence). The CDR3 loop is CASSIDRGRGGYTF. For the CDR3, the DNA is TGTGCCAGTAGTATCGACAGGGGAAGGGGTGGCTACACCTTC.

V and J are TRBV11-3 and TRBJ2-1; 9 nucleotides align to TRBD2. V shed 4 bases, J shed 5 bases, and the junction held 9 bases outside the gene matches. This CDR3 contains 16 residues. The germline V gene has CDR1 SGHNT and CDR2 YENEEA. The CDR3: CASSSPSGESDNEQFF. The CDR3 DNA follows: TGTGCCAGCAGCTCTCCTAGCGGGGAGAGCGACAATGAGCAGTTCTTC.

This chain links TRBV28 with TRBJ1-1, with TRBD1 matching 7 bases. V was pared by 3 bases and J by 6 bases, with 4 bases of the junction left unmatched. The CDR3 loop spans 13 amino acids. Looked up from germline, CDR1 is MDHEN and CDR2 is SYDVKM. The CDR3 spells CASSLAQGPEAFF. The CDR3 DNA reads TGTGCCAGCAGTTTGGCACAGGGGCCTGAAGCTTTCTTT. The full variable domain, with the rest looked up from reference TRBV28 and TRBJ1-1, is DVKVTQSSRYLVKRTGEKVFLECVQDMDHENMFWYRQDPGLGLRLIYFSYDVKMKEKGDIPEGYSVSREKKERFSLILESASTNQTSMYLCASSLAQGPEAFFGQGTRLTVV.

This clone was seen just once. V usage is TRBV6-2 or TRBV6-3 and J usage is TRBJ1-1; no clear D. The CDR3 runs to 14 residues. Germline V gene data show CDR1 as MNHEY and CDR2 as SVGEGT. V was clipped by 5 bases and J by 2 bases, with 12 bases between them. CDR3 sequence reads: CASSTTYPNTEAFF. In DNA form, the CDR3 reads TGTGCCAGCAGTACTACCTATCCTAACACTGAAGCTTTCTTT.

In its sample, this clone was seen once. V usage is TRBV28 and J usage is TRBJ2-7; 8 nucleotides match TRBD2. CDR1 is MDHEN and CDR2 is SYDVKM in the germline V gene. J lost 3 bases, V lost 7 bases, and 5 bases had no gene match. This CDR3 comprises 13 residues. The CDR3: CASTGLEDYEQYV. The CDR3 DNA sequence: TGTGCCAGCACGGGACTAGAGGACTACGAGCAGTACGTC.

This chain uses TRBV5-8 with TRBJ2-3, with 8 nucleotides matching TRBD1. Germline CDR1 is SGHTS and CDR2 is YDEGEE. The CDR3 runs 14 residues. J was trimmed by 5 bases and V by 2 bases; bases with no gene match: 4. The CDR3 region is CASSLRDRGDTQYF. The CDR3 nucleotides are TGTGCCAGCAGCTTACGTGACAGGGGAGATACGCAGTATTTT.

V gene TRBV11-2 combines with J gene TRBJ1-4; TRBD1 matches 11 bases. The junction had 8 bases not matched to a gene; V was cut back by 0 bases and J by 8 bases. The CDR3 contains 17 residues. The germline V gene encodes CDR1 SGHAT and CDR2 FQNNGV. CDR3: CASSLDPGQGAKEKLFF. CDR3 sequence (DNA): TGTGCCAGCAGCTTAGATCCCGGACAGGGGGCCAAGGAAAAACTGTTTTTT.